This T cell receptor (beta chain) was sequenced for a study of CD8+CD57+ T cells in acquired aplastic anemia. Points from the study as a whole: Sharing between patients and controls was observed for around 27 CD8+ CDR3 sequences. CD8+ Simpson's diversity showed no significant patient-control difference.

This clonotype has a count of ten or more. Its antigen is not known. CDR3 and TCR beta VDJ profiling relied on a genomic DNA template. TCRdb processed the reads anew with MiXCR; each CDR3 protein has one entry. The data contain approximately 150,000 distinct CDR3 sequences, about 45% of them singletons. By flow cytometry, patients selected for sequencing had shown an expansion of CD8+CD57+ cells. Prior therapy had not been administered to any patient at the time of blood sampling. The source material was sorted CD4+, CD8+, or CD8+CD57+ T cells (not recorded which) from PBMCs. The clonotype comes from a human donor with aplastic anemia.

CDR3 DNA sequence: TGCGCCAGCAGCTTGGCCCTGGGGGCAGATACGCAGTATTTT. Translation gives CASSLALGADTQYF. The rearrangement uses TRBV5-1 and TRBJ2-3; TRBD1 or TRBD2 may be the D gene (5 bases each). Trimming removed 0 bases from V and 4 bases from J, with 9 bases in between. Germline V gene data show CDR1 as SGHRS and CDR2 as YFSETQ. The CDR3 has 14 residues.